The 22 T cell receptor beta chains below were found in one sample sequenced in a study of T cells after yellow fever vaccination. TCRdb itself ran the 5' RACE reads through MiXCR, one entry per CDR3 protein. This sample has hundreds of thousands of distinct CDR3 sequences, with 5.2% found just once. This specimen consisted of CD4+ T cells sorted from PBMCs, obtained on the day of the yellow fever booster vaccination. Receptor source: a man younger than 35 who received the YFV17D yellow fever vaccine.

This chain links TRBV5-4 with TRBJ1-5; TRBD1 aligns across 7 bases. The trim removed 4 bases at V and 3 bases at J, leaving 4 bases unmatched. The CDR3 has 14 residues. Germline V CDR1 and CDR2: SGHNT, YYREEE (reference sequence). CDR3 sequence reads: CASSDGTANQPQHF. In DNA form, the CDR3 reads TGTGCCAGCAGCGACGGGACAGCCAATCAGCCCCAGCATTTT.

In this sample, this clonotype turned up a few times. V is TRBV7-2 and J is TRBJ1-2; the D is unclear. Trimming left V 4 bases short and J 7 bases short, with 13 bases between. The CDR3 loop spans 13 amino acids. The germline V gene encodes CDR1 SGHTA and CDR2 FQGNSA. CDR3 protein: CASSWTALGGYTF. CDR3 sequence (DNA): TGTGCCAGCAGCTGGACGGCTCTCGGTGGCTACACCTTC. Full variable domain (outside the CDR3, taken from reference TRBV7-2 and TRBJ1-2): GAGVSQSPSNKVTEKGKDVELRCDPISGHTALYWYRQSLGQGLEFLIYFQGNSAPDKSGLPSDRFSAERTGGSVSTLTIQRTQQEDSAVYLCASSWTALGGYTFGSGTRLTVV.

A few counts support this clonotype. The gene calls are TRBV24-1 and TRBJ1-4; D unresolved. Germline CDR1 reads KGHDR; CDR2 reads SFDVKD. The CDR3 is made up of 16 amino acids. The V gene lost 2 bases and the J gene lost 4 bases, with 13 bases spanning the gap. DNA of the CDR3: TGTGCCACCAGTGATTCTCTTGACTCAAATAATGAAAAACTGTTTTTT. Protein sequence: CATSDSLDSNNEKLFF.

This clonotype was observed at least ten times. This chain uses TRBV7-2 with TRBJ2-3; D tentatively reads TRBD1 or TRBD2 (5 bases each). The CDR3 length is 14 residues. Germline V CDR1 and CDR2: SGHTA, FQGNSA. V lost 6 bases and J 1 base, leaving 11 bases between the germline ends. CDR3 nucleotides: TGTGCCAGCAGAAGGGACCGCCGCACAGATACGCAGTATTTT. This translates into CASRRDRRTDTQYF.

V gene TRBV12-3 or TRBV12-4 combines with J gene TRBJ1-1, with no clear D. The CDR3 is 12 amino acids. V was shortened by 0 bases and J by 6 bases, with 5 bases between the two germline ends. The CDR3 region is CASSLARAEAFF. For the CDR3, the DNA is TGTGCCAGCAGTTTAGCGCGGGCTGAAGCTTTCTTT.

The chain is built from TRBV20-1 and TRBJ2-6; D tentatively fits TRBD1 or TRBD2 (5 bases each). Trimming removed 3 bases at V and 4 bases at J, with 16 bases between. The CDR3 consists of 16 residues. Germline V gene sequence: CDR1 DFQATT, CDR2 SNEGSKA (reference sequence). The CDR3 nucleotides are TGCAGTGCTAGGCCCCCGGGACGGGCAGGGGCCAACGTCCTGACTTTC. Translated, it gives CSARPPGRAGANVLTF.

This clonotype has at least ten counts. This chain uses TRBV20-1 with TRBJ2-3, with D hard to call. Germline-derived CDR1 and CDR2 are DFQATT and SNEGSKA (reference sequence). CDR3 length equals 14 residues. The V end was cut by 4 bases, the J end by 1 base, with 12 bases between. DNA of the CDR3: TGCAGTGCTAACATTAGAGTTGGCACAGATACGCAGTATTTT. Protein product: CSANIRVGTDTQYF.

This chain connects TRBV5-1 to TRBJ1-6; 7 bases fit TRBD1. The length of the CDR3 is 15 residues. V trimming: 3 bases; J trimming: 5 bases; junction bases outside the gene matches: 5. CDR1 SGHRS and CDR2 YFSETQ come from the germline V gene. The CDR3 DNA follows: TGCGCCAGCAGCTCGGGACAGATACATAATTCACCCCTCCACTTT. Its translation: CASSSGQIHNSPLHF.

J is TRBJ1-2 and V is TRBV5-6; D unresolved. Trimming took off 0 bases at V and 7 bases at J, with 4 bases between the two ends. The CDR3 is 11 residues long. Germline V gives CDR1 SGHDT, CDR2 YYEEEE. The CDR3 region is CASSLVGGYTF. CDR3 coding DNA: TGTGCCAGCAGCTTGGTTGGTGGCTACACCTTC.

This clonotype was counted at least ten times. J is TRBJ1-6 and V is TRBV12-3 or TRBV12-4, with D uncertain. The CDR3 has 12 residues. Trimming took off 2 bases at V and 9 bases at J, with 5 bases between the two ends. The CDR3 spells CASSLTGSPLHF. Written as DNA, the CDR3 is TGTGCCAGCAGTTTAACTGGTTCACCCCTCCACTTT.

Ten or more counts support this clonotype. V is TRBV6-5 and J is TRBJ1-5; D is ambiguous. Per germline, CDR1 MNHEY and CDR2 SVGAGI. V lost 0 bases and J 5 bases, leaving 5 bases between the germline ends. This CDR3 has 13 residues. This CDR3 is CASSYSRYQPQHF. For the CDR3, the DNA is TGTGCCAGCAGTTACTCGCGGTATCAGCCCCAGCATTTT.

This clonotype has only a few counts. The J gene is TRBJ1-1, the V gene TRBV5-6, with 9 bases fitting TRBD1. The germline V gene encodes CDR1 SGHDT and CDR2 YYEEEE. The CDR3 consists of 14 residues. J was trimmed by 3 bases and V by 2 bases; bases with no gene match: 2. The DNA of the CDR3 is TGTGCCAGCAGCTTAACAGGGGGCCACACTGAAGCTTTCTTT. Its translation is CASSLTGGHTEAFF.

This clonotype showed up many times. This chain connects TRBV20-1 to TRBJ2-5, with D hard to call. Germline V gene data show CDR1 as DFQATT and CDR2 as SNEGSKA (reference sequence). With 3 bases removed from V and 2 bases from J, the gap between germline ends came to 10 bases. The CDR3 spans 13 residues. The CDR3 is CSASLGSQETQYF. The CDR3 DNA sequence: TGCAGTGCTAGTTTGGGCTCACAAGAGACCCAGTACTTC.

The CDR3 loop is CSAFGTSGTDTQYF. CDR3 nucleotides: TGCAGTGCTTTCGGGACTAGCGGCACAGATACGCAGTATTTT. The rearrangement links TRBV20-1 to TRBJ2-3, with 10 bases aligning to TRBD2. V shed 5 bases and J 1 base; nucleotides not matched to a gene: 3. CDR3 length equals 14 residues. Germline CDR1 and CDR2: DFQATT and SNEGSKA (reference sequence).

This clonotype was counted only a few times. The chain joins TRBV9 to TRBJ1-2; D is ambiguous. The CDR3 sequence is 13 residues long. Germline V gives CDR1 SGDLS, CDR2 YYNGEE. Between the trimmed V and J ends, which lost 4 bases and 3 bases, there was a span of 10 bases. CDR3 coding DNA: TGTGCCAGCAGCCCGGCCCCCGACTATGGCTACACCTTC. Amino acid sequence: CASSPAPDYGYTF.

A few counts support this clonotype. This chain joins TRBV4-3 and TRBJ2-3; D ambiguous. The CDR3 has 13 amino acids. Per the germline V gene, CDR1 is LGHNA and CDR2 is YSLEER. V was shortened by 4 bases and J by 4 bases, with 9 bases between the two germline ends. DNA for the CDR3: TGCGCCAGCAGCCCCACTCCCGCAGATACGCAGTATTTT. This encodes CASSPTPADTQYF.

This clonotype was seen a few times. The V call is TRBV6-5, the J call TRBJ1-2; TRBD1 agrees at 7 bases. Germline CDR1 reads MNHEY; CDR2 reads SVGAGI. Trimming cost V 4 bases and J 9 bases; bases outside gene matches: 17. The CDR3 has 16 residues. The CDR3 sequence is CASSFGQAKDQISYTF. The CDR3 DNA reads TGTGCCAGCAGTTTTGGACAGGCCAAGGACCAGATAAGCTACACCTTC.

The chain is built from TRBV5-1 and TRBJ1-1; D is uncertain. This CDR3 comprises 13 residues. CDR1 is SGHRS and CDR2 is YFSETQ in the germline V gene. V lost 4 bases, J lost 3 bases, and 10 bases lay in between. DNA of the CDR3: TGCGCCAGCAGCCCGATGGAGGACACTGAAGCTTTCTTT. Its translation is CASSPMEDTEAFF.

A few counts support this clonotype. The chain has TRBV4-3 and TRBJ1-3; no clear D. This CDR3 spans 15 amino acids. V shed 0 bases and J shed 0 bases, with 6 bases lying between them. Germline assignment: CDR1 LGHNA and CDR2 YSLEER. The CDR3 DNA reads as TGCGCCAGCAGCCAAGATCCTTACTCTGGAAACACCATATATTTT. It translates to CASSQDPYSGNTIYF.

At least ten counts were recorded for this clonotype. CDR3 in amino acids: CASSRQYNEQFF. CDR3 coding DNA: TGTGCCAGCAGCCGACAGTACAATGAGCAGTTCTTC. This chain links TRBV6-2 or TRBV6-3 with TRBJ2-1; tentatively, D is TRBD1 (5 bases). V was trimmed by 6 bases and J by 4 bases, leaving 7 bases between them. The CDR3 loop spans 12 amino acids. Germline CDR1 reads MNHEY; CDR2 reads SVGEGT.

This clonotype was counted many times. The V and J genes are TRBV7-2 and TRBJ2-3, with 8 bases identical to TRBD1. The V gene's germline CDR1 is SGHTA and CDR2 FQGNSA. The CDR3 has 14 residues. The V gene end was trimmed by 4 bases and the J gene end by 1 base; junction bases not matched to a gene: 1. CDR3: CASSSDRGTDTQYF. The CDR3 nucleotides are TGTGCCAGCAGCTCGGACAGGGGCACAGATACGCAGTATTTT.

This clonotype was counted only a few times. V and J are TRBV7-2 and TRBJ1-2, with D possibly being TRBD1 (5 bases). Trimming shortened V by 5 bases and J by 8 bases, and 12 bases separated the two germline ends. CDR1 is SGHTA and CDR2 is FQGNSA in the germline V gene. CDR3 length equals 12 residues. The DNA of the CDR3 is TGTGCCAGCAGCGCGGGACCGGAGGGCTACACCTTC. This translates into CASSAGPEGYTF.